The subject of this entry is one T cell receptor (beta chain). This entry belongs to a study of T-cell memory formation after mild COVID-19. TCRdb reanalysed the 5' RACE reads using MiXCR and keeps one entry per CDR3 protein. The profile shows 350,000 to 550,000 distinct CDR3 sequences, roughly 18% of them singletons. This CDR3 has 18 amino acids. Trimming removed 3 bases from V and 2 bases from J; junction bases left unmatched: 10. CDR1 and CDR2 (germline): DFQATT, SNEGSKA (reference sequence). Specimen: PBMCs or a T cell subset sorted from them (not recorded which). The receptor's source is a young man who had mild COVID-19 (a few samples of this study predate the infection). Cell type and time point are not known. The chain joins TRBV20-1 to TRBJ2-4; 13 bases are a match to TRBD2. The CDR3: CSARETSGGRVSKNIQYF. CDR3 nucleotides: TGCAGTGCTAGGGAGACTAGCGGGGGGCGGGTATCCAAAAACATTCAGTACTTC.